This TCR beta chain originates from a study of neoadjuvant anti-PD-1 for oral cavity cancer. Study findings and constraints: Treg/Th17 ratio rose with pretreatment blood and fell with post-treatment tumor TCRbeta clonality.

Blood cells were analyzed directly, without culture or expansion. Six replicates per PBMC sample, mostly from about 500 ng of genomic DNA. Sequenced by immunoSEQ multiplex PCR; TCRdb stores in-frame clones only, minus some. The sample contains around 18,000 clones, approximately 70% of which appear only once. Notes on this clone: Its antigen remains unidentified.

V was clipped by 4 bases and J by 4 bases, with 19 bases between them. The CDR3 length is 16 residues. Germline V gives CDR1 SGHRS, CDR2 YFSETQ. The receptor's source is a person between 35 and 79 years old with oral cavity squamous cell carcinoma. The specimen was PBMCs, collected before nivolumab (anti-PD-1) treatment. This sequence joins TRBV5-1 and TRBJ2-3; D uncertain. The CDR3 nucleotides are TGCGCCAGCAGCGAGTCGGCCCGTCTAGTCTCAGATACGCAGTATTTT. Translation gives CASSESARLVSDTQYF. The whole variable domain, filled in from reference TRBV5-1 and TRBJ2-3, reads KAGVTQTPRYLIKTRGQQVTLSCSPISGHRSVSWYQQTPGQGLQFLFEYFSETQRNKGNFPGRFSGRQFSNSRSEMNVSTLELGDSALYLCASSESARLVSDTQYFGPGTRLTVL.